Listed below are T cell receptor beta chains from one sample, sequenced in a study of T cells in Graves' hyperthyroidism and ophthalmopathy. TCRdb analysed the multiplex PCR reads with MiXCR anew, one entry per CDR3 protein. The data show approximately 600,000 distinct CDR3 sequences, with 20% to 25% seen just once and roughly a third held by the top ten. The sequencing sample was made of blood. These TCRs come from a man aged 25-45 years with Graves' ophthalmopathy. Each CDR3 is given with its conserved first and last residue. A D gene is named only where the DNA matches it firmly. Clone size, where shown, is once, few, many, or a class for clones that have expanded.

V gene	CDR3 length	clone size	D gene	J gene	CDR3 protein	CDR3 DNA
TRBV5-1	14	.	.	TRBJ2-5	CASSLAQGQETQYF	TGCGCCAGCAGCTTGGCCCAGGGCCAAGAGACCCAGTACTTC
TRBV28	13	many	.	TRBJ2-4	CASSGQTENIQYF	TGTGCCAGCAGCGGCCAAACAGAAAACATTCAGTACTTC
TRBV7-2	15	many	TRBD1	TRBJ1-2	CASSPGQESNYGYTF	TGTGCCAGCAGCCCCGGACAGGAATCTAACTATGGCTACACCTTC
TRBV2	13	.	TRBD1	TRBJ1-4	CATTRTGNEKLFF	TGTGCCACCACGAGGACAGGGAATGAAAAACTGTTTTTT
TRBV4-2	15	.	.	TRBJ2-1	CASSQEEASYNEQFF	TGTGCCAGCAGCCAAGAGGAGGCTTCCTACAATGAGCAGTTCTTC
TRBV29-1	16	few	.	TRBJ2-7	CSVEFPGQVSTYEQYF	TGCAGCGTTGAATTTCCCGGCCAGGTGTCCACCTACGAGCAGTACTTC
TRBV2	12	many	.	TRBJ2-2	CASRRGLGELFF	TGTGCCAGCAGACGGGGGCTCGGGGAGCTGTTTTTT
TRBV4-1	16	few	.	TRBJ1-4	CASSQDETGYGEKLFF	TGCGCCAGCAGCCAAGATGAAACCGGCTACGGAGAAAAACTGTTTTTT
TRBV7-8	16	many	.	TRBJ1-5	CASSLAGRDSNQPQHF	TGTGCCAGCAGCTTAGCGGGCAGGGACAGCAATCAGCCCCAGCATTTT
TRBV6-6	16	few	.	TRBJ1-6	CASSYSRTERNSPLHF	TGTGCCAGCAGTTACTCGAGGACAGAGAGGAATTCACCCCTCCACTTT
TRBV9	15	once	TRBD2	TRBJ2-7	CASSQTLAGGGEQYF	TGTGCCAGCAGCCAGACCTTAGCGGGGGGGGGGGAGCAGTACTTC
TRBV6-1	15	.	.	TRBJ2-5	CASSEAGWLQETQYF	TGTGCCAGCAGTGAAGCGGGGTGGCTCCAGGAGACCCAGTACTTC
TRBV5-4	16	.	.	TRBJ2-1	CASSPGLKGPPHEQFF	TGTGCCAGCAGCCCTGGATTGAAGGGCCCCCCACATGAGCAGTTCTTC
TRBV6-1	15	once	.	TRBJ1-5	CASSPGPGGGQPQHF	TGTGCCAGCAGTCCTGGTCCCGGGGGGGGTCAGCCCCAGCATTTT
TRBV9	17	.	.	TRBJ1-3	CASSLGGGPDSGNTIYF	TGTGCCAGCAGCCTCGGGGGGGGACCGGACTCTGGAAACACCATATATTTT
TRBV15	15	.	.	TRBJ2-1	CATSSASVKHNEQFF	TGTGCCACCAGCAGCGCTAGCGTGAAACACAATGAGCAGTTCTTC
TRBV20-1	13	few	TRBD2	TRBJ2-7	CSAPSGSSNEQYF	TGCAGTGCCCCCAGCGGGAGTTCCAACGAGCAGTACTTC
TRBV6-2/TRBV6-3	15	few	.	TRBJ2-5	CASSLTGLIQETQYF	TGTGCCAGCAGCCTGACCGGACTAATCCAAGAGACCCAGTACTTC
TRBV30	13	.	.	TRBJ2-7	CAWSAFQSYEQYF	TGTGCCTGGAGTGCCTTTCAGAGCTACGAGCAGTACTTC
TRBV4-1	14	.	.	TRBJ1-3	CASSQDRRGNTIYF	TGCGCCAGCAGCCAAGATCGAAGGGGGAACACCATATATTTT
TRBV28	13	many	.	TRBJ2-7	CASKSGTVHEQYF	TGTGCCAGCAAGTCCGGAACAGTCCACGAGCAGTACTTC
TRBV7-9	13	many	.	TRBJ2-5	CASSLEHQETQYF	TGTGCCAGCAGCTTAGAACACCAAGAGACCCAGTACTTC
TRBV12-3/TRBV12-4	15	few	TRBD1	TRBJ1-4	CASSRTGGSNEKLFF	TGTGCCAGCAGTCGAACAGGGGGTTCTAATGAAAAACTGTTTTTT
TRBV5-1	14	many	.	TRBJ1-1	CASSLQGFWTEAFF	TGCGCCAGCAGCTTACAGGGTTTTTGGACTGAAGCTTTCTTT
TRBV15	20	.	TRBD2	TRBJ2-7	CATSRVTFRTSGRAEYEQYF	TGTGCCACCAGCAGAGTAACCTTTAGGACTAGCGGGAGGGCCGAATACGAGCAGTACTTC
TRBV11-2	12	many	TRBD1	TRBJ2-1	CASPVGQEEQFF	TGTGCCAGCCCGGTGGGACAGGAGGAGCAGTTCTTC
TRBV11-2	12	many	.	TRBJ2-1	CASTKPGNEQFF	TGTGCCAGCACGAAGCCTGGAAATGAGCAGTTCTTC
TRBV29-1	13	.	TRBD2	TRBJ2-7	CSLGTSGAYEQYF	TGCAGCTTGGGGACTAGCGGAGCCTACGAGCAGTACTTC
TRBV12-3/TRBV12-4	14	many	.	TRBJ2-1	CASSLRPPYNEQFF	TGTGCCAGCAGTTTAAGGCCACCTTACAATGAGCAGTTCTTC
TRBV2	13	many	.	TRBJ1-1	CASSVQGSTEAFF	TGTGCCAGCAGTGTACAGGGAAGCACTGAAGCTTTCTTT
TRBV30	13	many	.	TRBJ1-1	CAWKRTENTEAFF	TGTGCCTGGAAGCGGACAGAGAACACTGAAGCTTTCTTT
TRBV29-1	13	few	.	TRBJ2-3	CSVYVTSTDTQYF	TGCAGCGTGTACGTGACCAGCACAGATACGCAGTATTTT
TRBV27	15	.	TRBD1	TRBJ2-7	CASSPPGTGGYEQYF	TGTGCCAGCAGTCCGCCAGGGACAGGGGGCTACGAGCAGTACTTC
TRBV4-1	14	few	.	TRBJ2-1	CASSQPEGLDEQFF	TGCGCCAGCAGCCAGCCCGAGGGCCTCGATGAGCAGTTCTTC
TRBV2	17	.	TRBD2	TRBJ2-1	CASSEAGLAGGPREQFF	TGTGCCAGCAGTGAAGCGGGACTAGCGGGAGGGCCCAGGGAGCAGTTCTTC
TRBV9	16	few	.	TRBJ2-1	CASSPRGGEVYNEQFF	TGTGCCAGCAGCCCTAGAGGGGGGGAAGTCTACAATGAGCAGTTCTTC